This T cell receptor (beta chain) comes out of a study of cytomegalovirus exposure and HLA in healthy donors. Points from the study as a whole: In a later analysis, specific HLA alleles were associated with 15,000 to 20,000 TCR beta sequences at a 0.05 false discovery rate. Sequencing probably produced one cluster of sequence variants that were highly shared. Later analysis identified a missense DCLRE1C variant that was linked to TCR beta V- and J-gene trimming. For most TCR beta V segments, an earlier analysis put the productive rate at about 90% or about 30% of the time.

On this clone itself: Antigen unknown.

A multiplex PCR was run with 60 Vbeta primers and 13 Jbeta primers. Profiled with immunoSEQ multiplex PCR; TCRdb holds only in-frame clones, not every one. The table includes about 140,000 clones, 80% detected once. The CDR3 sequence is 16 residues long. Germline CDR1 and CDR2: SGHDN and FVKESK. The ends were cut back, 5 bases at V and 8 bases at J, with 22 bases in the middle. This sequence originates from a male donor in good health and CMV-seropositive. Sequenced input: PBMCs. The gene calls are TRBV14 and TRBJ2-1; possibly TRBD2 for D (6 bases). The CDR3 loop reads CASSTLEGSTNDEQFF. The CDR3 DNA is TGTGCCAGCAGCACCCTGGAGGGGAGTACTAACGATGAGCAGTTCTTC.